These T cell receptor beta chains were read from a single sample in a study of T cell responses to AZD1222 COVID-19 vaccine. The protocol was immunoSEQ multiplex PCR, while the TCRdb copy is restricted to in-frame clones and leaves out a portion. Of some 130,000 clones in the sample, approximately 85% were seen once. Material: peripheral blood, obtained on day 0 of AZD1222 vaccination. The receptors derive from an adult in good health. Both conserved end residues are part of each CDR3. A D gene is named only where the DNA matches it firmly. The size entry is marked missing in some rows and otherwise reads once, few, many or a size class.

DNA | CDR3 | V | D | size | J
TGTGCCAGCAGCTTAGCGGGAGGGCCCCTCGAGCAGTACTTC | CASSLAGGPLEQYF | TRBV13 | TRBD2 | . | TRBJ2-7
TGTGCCACCCGACGGGGGAGAACCTTC | CATRRGRTF | TRBV6-6 | . | few | TRBJ1-2
TGCAGCGCCGAAATTCAGAACACTGAAGCTTTCTTT | CSAEIQNTEAFF | TRBV29-1 | . | few | TRBJ1-1
TGTGCCAGCAGCTTATGGGTAACAGGGGGAAGCAATAATTCACCCCTCCACTTT | CASSLWVTGGSNNSPLHF | TRBV7-8 | TRBD1 | . | TRBJ1-6
TGTGCCAGCAGCTTTAAGCCAGGAAGTGTCGCGACGTTAAGCGGAGCTTTCTTT | CASSFKPGSVATLSGAFF | TRBV7-9 | . | . | TRBJ1-1
TGTGCCAGCAGTTACTCGTATCAGAATGAAAAACTGTTTTTT | CASSYSYQNEKLFF | TRBV6-5 | . | . | TRBJ1-4
TGTGCCAGCAGCCAAGACCTAAGGTTAGGCGACTATGGCTACACCTTC | CASSQDLRLGDYGYTF | TRBV14 | . | few | TRBJ1-2
TGTGCCAGCAGCCCACGGGAACTAGCGGGAGGGGAAGAGACCCAGTACTTC | CASSPRELAGGEETQYF | TRBV7-3 | TRBD2 | . | TRBJ2-5
TGTGCCAGCAGTTACTCGTCTAAGGGGGCTCTCCATGGCTACACCTTC | CASSYSSKGALHGYTF | TRBV6-6 | TRBD1 | . | TRBJ1-2
TGTGCCAGCAGCTCAGGGCGGGCTGGAGATACGCAGTATTTT | CASSSGRAGDTQYF | TRBV7-3 | . | . | TRBJ2-3
TGTGCCAGCAGCCTACGACCACAGGTAGATAGCAATCAGCCCCAGCATTTT | CASSLRPQVDSNQPQHF | TRBV4-2 | . | . | TRBJ1-5
TGTGCCAGCACCGACAGCCTTCTTGGGCCCCAGCATTTT | CASTDSLLGPQHF | TRBV7-9 | . | once | TRBJ1-5
TGCGCCAGCAGTAGGACAGACTCTGGAAACACCATATATTTT | CASSRTDSGNTIYF | TRBV10-2 | . | . | TRBJ1-3
TGCGCCAGCAGCTTAGAGACTAGCGGAAACTACAATGAGCAGTTCTTC | CASSLETSGNYNEQFF | TRBV5-1 | TRBD2 | once | TRBJ2-1
TGTGCCAGCAGCTGGTGGGACAGGAGAGATACGCAGTATTTT | CASSWWDRRDTQYF | TRBV5-6 | TRBD1 | . | TRBJ2-3
TGTGCCAGCTCACCACCGGGGGTTCGGGCTGGAAACACCATATATTTT | CASSPPGVRAGNTIYF | TRBV18 | . | . | TRBJ1-3
TGTGCCAGTCAAGATAGCAATCAGCCCCAGCATTTT | CASQDSNQPQHF | TRBV19 | . | . | TRBJ1-5
TGTGCCAGTAGTATAGGTGGCGGGGGTCCGTACAATGAGCAGTTCTTC | CASSIGGGGPYNEQFF | TRBV19 | TRBD2 | . | TRBJ2-1
TGCAGCGTTACGAGGCCGGGGGACTCCTACAATGAGCAGTTCTTC | CSVTRPGDSYNEQFF | TRBV29-1 | . | . | TRBJ2-1
TGCAGCGTTGACTGGGGTAGCGGGGGAATCACAGATACGCAGTATTTT | CSVDWGSGGITDTQYF | TRBV29-1 | TRBD2 | . | TRBJ2-3
TGTGCCACCAGCGGACAGCCCAGTAACAATGAGCAGTTCTTC | CATSGQPSNNEQFF | TRBV24-1 | . | . | TRBJ2-1
TGTGCCAGCAGCTTAAAGAACAGCAATCAGCCCCAGCATTTT | CASSLKNSNQPQHF | TRBV11-2 | . | . | TRBJ1-5
TGTGCCAGCAGACACGGGACTGTGCTGGGGACTGAAGCTTTCTTT | CASRHGTVLGTEAFF | TRBV11-2 | . | . | TRBJ1-1
TGTGCCAGCAGTTACGGGCGGACGTACACTGAAGCTTTCTTT | CASSYGRTYTEAFF | TRBV6-6 | . | . | TRBJ1-1
TGCAGTGCTCCGATGGTAGATACGCAGTATTTT | CSAPMVDTQYF | TRBV20-1 | . | . | TRBJ2-3
TGTGCCTGGAGTGTACCTGGGACTGCCTTGGGCTACACCTTC | CAWSVPGTALGYTF | TRBV30 | . | . | TRBJ1-2
TGTGCCAGCAAACTATCGGGCTATCTTGATGAAAAACTGTTTTTT | CASKLSGYLDEKLFF | TRBV6-5 | . | once | TRBJ1-4
TGCGCCAGCAGCGAAGGAGCGGAAAGGGTGGACACTGAAGCTTTCTTT | CASSEGAERVDTEAFF | TRBV5-1 | . | . | TRBJ1-1
TGTGCCAGCAGCTTAAGCGGGAACAGGGGACACTACGAGCAGTACTTC | CASSLSGNRGHYEQYF | TRBV7-6 | . | once | TRBJ2-7
TGTGCCAGCAATGAAGGACTAGCGGCCCCACTCGAGCAGTACTTC | CASNEGLAAPLEQYF | TRBV2 | TRBD2 | . | TRBJ2-7
TGCAGCGTGATAACTACGGGTACTGAAGCTTTCTTT | CSVITTGTEAFF | TRBV29-1 | . | . | TRBJ1-1
TGTGCCAGCAGCCAGGACGCCTGGGGGCGCAGCAATGAGCAGTTCTTC | CASSQDAWGRSNEQFF | TRBV4-2 | . | . | TRBJ2-1
TGTGCCACCAGTCCGGCTAGCGGGGGGGCGCTAAAAGAGACCCAGTACTTC | CATSPASGGALKETQYF | TRBV24-1 | TRBD2 | once | TRBJ2-5
TGTGCCAGCAGCCACAGGGGGCATAATTCACCCCTCCACTTT | CASSHRGHNSPLHF | TRBV7-2 | TRBD1 | . | TRBJ1-6
TGCGCCAGCAGCTTGGGCCAGGGACCTAACTATGGCTACACCTTC | CASSLGQGPNYGYTF | TRBV5-1 | . | . | TRBJ1-2
TGTGCCAGCAGTTACTCGAGGGAGCGGAGTCAGCCCCAGCATTTT | CASSYSRERSQPQHF | TRBV6-5 | . | . | TRBJ1-5
TGTGCCAGCTTTGGGGTGGACAGGGTGGGCGAGCAGTACTTC | CASFGVDRVGEQYF | TRBV18 | TRBD1 | . | TRBJ2-7
TGTGCCTGGAGTTTAGGGGCTAGCACAGATACGCAGTATTTT | CAWSLGASTDTQYF | TRBV30 | . | . | TRBJ2-3
TGTGCCAGCAGTCGAAAACAGGGATCTGGAAACACCATATATTTT | CASSRKQGSGNTIYF | TRBV9 | . | . | TRBJ1-3
TGTGCCAGCAGCCAAGGGGGTAAAAAACTGTTTTTT | CASSQGGKKLFF | TRBV3-1/TRBV3-2 | . | . | TRBJ1-4
TGTGCCAGCAGCCAAGATCGGGTTCCCGGATACATTCAGTACTTC | CASSQDRVPGYIQYF | TRBV14 | . | . | TRBJ2-4
TGTGCCAGCTCACCAAGGGGACTAGCGGGGGGCACAGATACGCAGTATTTT | CASSPRGLAGGTDTQYF | TRBV18 | TRBD2 | . | TRBJ2-3
TGTGCCAGCAGCAAGGGGAAAAAACTGTTTTTT | CASSKGKKLFF | TRBV21-1 | . | . | TRBJ1-4
TGTGCCACCAGGTCACAGGGGGAGGGTGGCTACACCTTC | CATRSQGEGGYTF | TRBV24-1 | TRBD1 | . | TRBJ1-2
TGTGCCAGCAGCACCCAGACGGGAAACAATGAGCAGTTCTTC | CASSTQTGNNEQFF | TRBV9 | . | . | TRBJ2-1
TGTGCCAGCAGTGAGCCAGGGACAGCCTACAATGAGCAGTTCTTC | CASSEPGTAYNEQFF | TRBV2 | TRBD1 | . | TRBJ2-1
TGTGCCAGCAGCTTGACAGTTATAAGCAATCAGCCCCAGCATTTT | CASSLTVISNQPQHF | TRBV7-8 | . | once | TRBJ1-5
TGTGCCAGCAGCTTAGGACTAGCGGGACCCTCCTACGAGCAGTACTTC | CASSLGLAGPSYEQYF | TRBV13 | TRBD2 | . | TRBJ2-7
TGTGCCAGCAGTGAACAGCACACCTCCACCGGGGAGCTGTTTTTT | CASSEQHTSTGELFF | TRBV25-1 | . | . | TRBJ2-2
TGTGCCAGCAGCCGGCTGCAACAGGGGGCGTCTGGAAACACCATATATTTT | CASSRLQQGASGNTIYF | TRBV9 | TRBD1 | once | TRBJ1-3
TGTGCCAGCAGACGCGGGGGGGCCCCTTACGAGCAGTACTTC | CASRRGGAPYEQYF | TRBV3-1/TRBV3-2 | TRBD2 | . | TRBJ2-7